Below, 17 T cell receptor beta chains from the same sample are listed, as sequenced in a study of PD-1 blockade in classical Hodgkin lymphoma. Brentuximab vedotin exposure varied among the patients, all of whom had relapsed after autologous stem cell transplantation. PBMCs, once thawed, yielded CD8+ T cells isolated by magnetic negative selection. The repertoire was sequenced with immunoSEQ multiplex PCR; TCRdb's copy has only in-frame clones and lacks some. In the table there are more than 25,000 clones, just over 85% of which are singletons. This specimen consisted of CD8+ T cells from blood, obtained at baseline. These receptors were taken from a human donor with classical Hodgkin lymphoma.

The CDR3 spells CASSLFGTGSFHEQYF. The CDR3 region has the DNA TGTGCCAGCAGTTTATTCGGGACAGGGTCTTTTCACGAGCAGTACTTC. This chain connects TRBV28 to TRBJ2-7, with 9 bases matching TRBD1. CDR1 is MDHEN and CDR2 is SYDVKM in the germline V gene. This CDR3 has 16 amino acids. V was clipped by 1 base and J by 5 bases; unmatched bases: 9.

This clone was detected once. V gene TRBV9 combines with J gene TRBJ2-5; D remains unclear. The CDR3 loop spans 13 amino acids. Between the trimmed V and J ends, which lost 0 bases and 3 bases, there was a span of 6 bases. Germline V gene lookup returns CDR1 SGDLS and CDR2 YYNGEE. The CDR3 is CASSVAGEETQYF. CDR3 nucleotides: TGTGCCAGCAGCGTAGCTGGGGAAGAGACCCAGTACTTC. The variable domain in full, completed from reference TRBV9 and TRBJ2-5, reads DSGVTQTPKHLITATGQRVTLRCSPRSGDLSVYWYQQSLDQGLQFLIQYYNGEERAKGNILERFSAQQFPDLHSELNLSSLELGDSALYFCASSVAGEETQYFGPGTRLLVL.

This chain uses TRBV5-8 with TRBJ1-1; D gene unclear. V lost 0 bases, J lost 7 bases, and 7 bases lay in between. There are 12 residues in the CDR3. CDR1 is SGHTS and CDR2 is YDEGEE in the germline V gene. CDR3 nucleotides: TGTGCCAGCAGCTTGGCGGCGGGTGAAGCTTTCTTT. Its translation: CASSLAAGEAFF.

CDR3 sequence: CASSPPGRSNEKLFF. DNA for the CDR3: TGTGCCAGCAGCCCCCCCGGCAGATCTAATGAAAAACTGTTTTTT. The chain is built from TRBV28 and TRBJ1-4; no clear D. V was clipped by 6 bases and J by 3 bases, with 14 bases between them. Germline values: CDR1 MDHEN, CDR2 SYDVKM. There are 15 residues in the CDR3.

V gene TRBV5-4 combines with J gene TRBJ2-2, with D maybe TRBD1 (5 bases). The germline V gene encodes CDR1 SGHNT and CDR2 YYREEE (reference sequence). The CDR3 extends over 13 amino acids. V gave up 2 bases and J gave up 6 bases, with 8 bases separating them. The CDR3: CASSFQGSGELFF. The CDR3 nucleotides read TGTGCCAGCAGCTTTCAGGGATCCGGGGAGCTGTTTTTT.

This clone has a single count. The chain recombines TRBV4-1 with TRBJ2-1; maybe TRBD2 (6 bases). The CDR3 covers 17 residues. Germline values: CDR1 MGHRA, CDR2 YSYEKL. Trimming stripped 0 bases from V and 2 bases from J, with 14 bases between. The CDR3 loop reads CASSQEELARPYNEQFF. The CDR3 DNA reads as TGCGCCAGCAGCCAAGAAGAGCTAGCGAGGCCCTACAATGAGCAGTTCTTC.

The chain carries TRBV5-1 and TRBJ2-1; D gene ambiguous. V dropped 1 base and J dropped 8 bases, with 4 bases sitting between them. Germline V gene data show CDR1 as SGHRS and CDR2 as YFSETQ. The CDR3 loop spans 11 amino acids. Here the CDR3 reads CASSLYYEQFF. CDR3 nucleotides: TGCGCCAGCAGCTTGTACTATGAGCAGTTCTTC.

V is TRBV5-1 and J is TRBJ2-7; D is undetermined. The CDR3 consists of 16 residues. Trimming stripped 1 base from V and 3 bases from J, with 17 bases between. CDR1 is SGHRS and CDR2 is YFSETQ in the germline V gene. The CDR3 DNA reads TGCGCCAGCAGCTTGAAGGTCGTCGCAGGAATCTACGAGCAGTACTTC. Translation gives CASSLKVVAGIYEQYF.

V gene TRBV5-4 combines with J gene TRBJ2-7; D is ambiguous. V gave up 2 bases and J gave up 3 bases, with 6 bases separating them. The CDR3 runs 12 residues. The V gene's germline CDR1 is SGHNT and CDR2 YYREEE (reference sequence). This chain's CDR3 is CASSFNLYEQYF. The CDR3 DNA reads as TGTGCCAGCAGCTTTAACCTCTACGAGCAGTACTTC.

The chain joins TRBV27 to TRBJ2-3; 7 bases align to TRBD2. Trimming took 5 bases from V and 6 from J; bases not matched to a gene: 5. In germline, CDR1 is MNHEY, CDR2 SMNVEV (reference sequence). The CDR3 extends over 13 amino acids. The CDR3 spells CASSATRGDTQYF. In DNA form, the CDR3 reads TGTGCCAGCAGTGCCACGCGGGGGGATACGCAGTATTTT.

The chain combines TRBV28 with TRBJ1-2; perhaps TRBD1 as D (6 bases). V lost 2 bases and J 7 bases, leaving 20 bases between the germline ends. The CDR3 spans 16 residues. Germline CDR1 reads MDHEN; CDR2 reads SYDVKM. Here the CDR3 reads CASSLILSVTGSGYTF. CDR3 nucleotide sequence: TGTGCCAGCAGTTTAATATTAAGTGTCACAGGGAGTGGCTACACCTTC.

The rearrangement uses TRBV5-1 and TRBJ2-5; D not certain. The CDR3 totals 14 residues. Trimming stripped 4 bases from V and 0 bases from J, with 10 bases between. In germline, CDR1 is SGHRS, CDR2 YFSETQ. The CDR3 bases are TGCGCCAGCAGCCCCGGTGGGTACCAAGAGACCCAGTACTTC. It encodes CASSPGGYQETQYF.

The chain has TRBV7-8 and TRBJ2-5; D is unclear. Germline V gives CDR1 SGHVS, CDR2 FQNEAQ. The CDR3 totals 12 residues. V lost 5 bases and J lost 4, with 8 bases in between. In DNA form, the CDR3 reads TGTGCCAGCAGCGCGTGGTTAGAGACCCAGTACTTC. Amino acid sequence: CASSAWLETQYF.

CDR3 nucleotide sequence: TGCAGCGTGACAACCGGGACAGCGTCCTACGAGCAGTACTTC. It encodes CSVTTGTASYEQYF. The chain recombines TRBV29-1 with TRBJ2-7; 7 nucleotides line up with TRBD1. The CDR3 is 14 amino acids. V shed 6 bases, J shed 1 base, and the junction held 9 bases outside the gene matches. From germline, CDR1 is SQVTM and CDR2 ANQGSEA.

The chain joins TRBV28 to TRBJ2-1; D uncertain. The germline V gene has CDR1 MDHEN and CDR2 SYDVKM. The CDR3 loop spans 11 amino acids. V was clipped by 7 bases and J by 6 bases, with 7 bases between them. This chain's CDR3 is CASILRNEQFF. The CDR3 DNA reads TGTGCCAGCATTCTGCGCAATGAGCAGTTCTTC.

CDR3 sequence: CASSQKRGTGDSEQYF. The CDR3 region has the DNA TGCGCCAGCAGCCAAAAAAGGGGGACAGGGGATAGCGAGCAGTACTTC. The chain links TRBV4-1 to TRBJ2-7; TRBD1 matches 10 bases. The V segment lost 2 bases and the J segment 6 bases; nucleotides outside the gene matches: 10. The germline V gene has CDR1 MGHRA and CDR2 YSYEKL. This CDR3 has 16 residues.

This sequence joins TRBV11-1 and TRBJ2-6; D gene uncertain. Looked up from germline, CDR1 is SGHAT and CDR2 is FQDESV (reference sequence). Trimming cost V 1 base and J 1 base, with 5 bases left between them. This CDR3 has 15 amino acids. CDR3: CASSLERSGANVLTF. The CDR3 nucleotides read TGTGCCAGCAGCTTAGAACGGTCTGGGGCCAACGTCCTGACTTTC.